Shown below are 13 T cell receptor beta chains from a single sample sequenced in a study of blood T cells in healthy people across ages (dated by TCRdb to about 2015). The library was prepared using 5' RACE. The data were produced on an Illumina HiSeq 2500. A second PCR of 7 to 11 cycles was performed with a sample-barcoded 5' primer and a J-beta primer mix. TCRdb reran the public reads through fastp at Q25 and MiXCR, keeping productive beta chains. Each CDR3 protein gets just one entry, which takes the most common genes and DNA from the rows behind it. Counted in this sample were approximately 780,000 distinct CDR3 sequences; roughly 24% of them appeared once. The ten largest account for under 3% of the sample. These records were also assigned to another study, of T cells of mothers and their children.

Input material: blood. These receptors all come from a boy aged 5-17 years in good health.

The chain employs TRBV20-1 and TRBJ2-1; the match to TRBD2 covers 8 bases. Trimming removed 0 bases from V and 0 bases from J; junction bases left unmatched: 13. The CDR3 loop spans 19 amino acids. Germline CDR1 is DFQATT and CDR2 is SNEGSKA (reference sequence). The CDR3 here is CSARDRGKRGTSSYNEQFF. The DNA of the CDR3 is TGCAGTGCTAGAGATAGAGGGAAGCGGGGGACCAGCTCCTACAATGAGCAGTTCTTC.

This chain links TRBV28 with TRBJ2-1; 8 nucleotides align to TRBD2. Germline CDR1 reads MDHEN; CDR2 reads SYDVKM. J gave up 8 bases and V 5 bases, and 8 bases lay outside the gene matches. This CDR3 is built from 14 residues. CDR3 coding DNA: TGTGCCAGCAGTCAGACTAGCGAGCGGTATGAGCAGTTCTTC. This sequence encodes CASSQTSERYEQFF.

The table lists this clonotype with a few counts. The chain is built from TRBV9 and TRBJ2-7; D could derive from TRBD1 or TRBD2 (5 bases each). Germline loops: CDR1 SGDLS, CDR2 YYNGEE. V lost 0 bases and J 0 bases, leaving 7 bases between the germline ends. This CDR3 is 14 amino acids long. The CDR3 region has the DNA TGTGCCAGCAGCGTAGACGGGGCCTCCTACGAGCAGTACTTC. Translation: CASSVDGASYEQYF.

This clonotype turned up a few times. The chain combines TRBV12-3 or TRBV12-4 with TRBJ2-7; no clear D. The CDR3 has 16 amino acids. V lost 6 bases, J lost 2 bases, and 20 bases lay in between. The CDR3 DNA is TGTGCCAGCAGAGGACCCCGGGCCCAAAACCCCTACGAGCAGTACTTC. Protein product: CASRGPRAQNPYEQYF.

The rearrangement uses TRBV29-1 and TRBJ2-5, with D perhaps matching TRBD1 (6 bases). V shed 5 bases and J shed 5 bases, with 15 bases lying between them. The CDR3 totals 13 residues. The germline gives CDR1 SQVTM, CDR2 ANQGSEA. Here the CDR3 reads CSVPGDTAETQYF. The CDR3 coding sequence is TGCAGCGTTCCCGGGGACACAGCGGAGACCCAGTACTTC.

This clonotype was seen only a few times. The chain has TRBV9 and TRBJ1-1; unclear D gene. Trimming removed 4 bases from V and 7 bases from J, with 14 bases in between. CDR3 length: 13 amino acids. In germline, CDR1 is SGDLS, CDR2 YYNGEE. The CDR3 DNA is TGTGCCAGCAGCCAGACCGGACGGGATGAAGCTTTCTTT. Its translation: CASSQTGRDEAFF. Together with reference TRBV9 and TRBJ1-1, the CDR3 gives the full variable domain: DSGVTQTPKHLITATGQRVTLRCSPRSGDLSVYWYQQSLDQGLQFLIQYYNGEERAKGNILERFSAQQFPDLHSELNLSSLELGDSALYFCASSQTGRDEAFFGQGTRLTVV.

This chain links TRBV10-3 with TRBJ2-1; 7 bases are shared with TRBD1. The junction had 9 bases not matched to a gene; V was cut back by 4 bases and J by 0 bases. Looked up from germline, CDR1 is ENHRY and CDR2 is SYGVKD. This CDR3 spans 17 amino acids. Written as DNA, the CDR3 is TGTGCCATCAGTGCCCAGGACAGGCCTACCTCCTACAATGAGCAGTTCTTC. Its translation: CAISAQDRPTSYNEQFF.

The chain has TRBV11-1 and TRBJ1-2; 8 bases are shared with TRBD1. V shed 5 bases, J shed 3 bases, and the junction held 8 bases outside the gene matches. Germline V gives CDR1 SGHAT, CDR2 FQDESV (reference sequence). CDR3 length: 15 amino acids. Here the CDR3 reads CASSRGLTGDYGYTF. CDR3 DNA sequence: TGTGCCAGCAGCCGTGGTCTGACAGGGGACTATGGCTACACCTTC.

A few counts support this clonotype. This rearrangement joins TRBV9 to TRBJ2-2; 9 nucleotides align to TRBD2. Germline V gives CDR1 SGDLS, CDR2 YYNGEE. The CDR3 contains 15 residues. J lost 3 bases, V lost 4 bases, and 4 bases had no gene match. The chain's CDR3 is CASSLASGDTGELFF. The CDR3 DNA follows: TGTGCCAGCAGCCTGGCTAGCGGGGACACCGGGGAGCTGTTTTTT. The variable domain in full, completed from reference TRBV9 and TRBJ2-2, reads DSGVTQTPKHLITATGQRVTLRCSPRSGDLSVYWYQQSLDQGLQFLIQYYNGEERAKGNILERFSAQQFPDLHSELNLSSLELGDSALYFCASSLASGDTGELFFGEGSRLTVL.

The chain has TRBV2 and TRBJ2-7, with 9 bases that match TRBD2. With 7 bases clipped from V and 2 bases from J, the junction kept 9 bases outside the gene matches. Germline loops: CDR1 SNHLY, CDR2 FYNNEI. This CDR3 is 15 amino acids long. The CDR3 DNA reads TGTGCCAGCATTAAAGACCTAGCGGGGACCTACGAGCAGTACTTC. Its translation is CASIKDLAGTYEQYF.

The rearrangement links TRBV20-1 to TRBJ1-2; 10 nucleotides agree with TRBD1. Germline V lookup: CDR1 DFQATT, CDR2 SNEGSKA (reference sequence). This CDR3 is 15 amino acids long. The V gene end was trimmed by 4 bases and the J gene end by 4 bases; junction bases not matched to a gene: 9. The CDR3 nucleotides are TGCAGTGCTATCCCGCGGGGGACAGGGGTCTATGGCTACACCTTC. Residues: CSAIPRGTGVYGYTF.

This clonotype appeared a few times. The chain recombines TRBV6-1 with TRBJ2-5; a possible D gene is TRBD2 (6 bases). The CDR3 is 15 amino acids. Germline V CDR1 and CDR2: MNHNS, SASEGT. Deletions cut 2 bases from V and 1 base from J, with 11 bases between. The DNA for the CDR3 is TGTGCCAGCAGTGAACGACTAGGGGTCCAAGAGACCCAGTACTTC. Translating it yields CASSERLGVQETQYF.

This clonotype has just a few counts. This chain links TRBV4-1 with TRBJ1-2, with 9 nucleotides matching TRBD1. Looked up from germline, CDR1 is MGHRA and CDR2 is YSYEKL. The V gene end was trimmed by 4 bases and the J gene end by 5 bases; junction bases not matched to a gene: 8. The CDR3 totals 15 residues. The CDR3 DNA is TGCGCCAGCAGCCCCCTGGGACAGGGCGCTTATGGCTACACCTTC. Its translation is CASSPLGQGAYGYTF.